These T cell receptor beta chains were read from a single sample in a study of early T cells in non-severe SARS-CoV-2 infection. TCRdb re-derived calls from the 5' RACE reads in MiXCR, one entry per CDR3 protein. The repertoire has 50,000 or so distinct CDR3 sequences, less than 15% of them found once; the top ten carry roughly 10%. Sequenced sample: whole blood. All receptors come from an adult who was a healthcare worker with PCR-confirmed SARS-CoV-2 infection or an uninfected control (not recorded which). Each CDR3 is given with its conserved first and last residue. Each record gives: clone size, V gene, J gene, D gene, CDR3 protein, CDR3 DNA. A D gene is named only where the DNA matches it firmly. Where a row states a size, it is once, few, many or the class of an expanded clone; other rows omit it.

size: .; V: TRBV10-3; J: TRBJ1-2; D: .; CDR3: CAISESILAYGYTF; DNA: TGTGCCATCAGTGAGTCTATCCTCGCCTATGGCTACACCTTC
size: many; V: TRBV6-5; J: TRBJ2-3; D: .; CDR3: CASSARRSSTDTQYF; DNA: TGTGCCAGCAGTGCTCGGCGGTCCAGCACAGATACGCAGTATTTT
size: .; V: TRBV6-5; J: TRBJ1-1; D: .; CDR3: CASKKGGWNTEAFF; DNA: TGTGCCAGCAAAAAGGGGGGCTGGAACACTGAAGCTTTCTTT
size: many; V: TRBV6-6; J: TRBJ2-4; D: .; CDR3: CASSPAEGRGAKNIQYF; DNA: TGTGCCAGCAGTCCGGCGGAGGGGAGAGGAGCCAAAAACATTCAGTACTTC
size: few; V: TRBV6-5; J: TRBJ2-7; D: .; CDR3: CASSDSYSYEQYF; DNA: TGTGCCAGCTCGGATTCTTACTCCTACGAGCAGTACTTC
size: few; V: TRBV2; J: TRBJ1-1; D: .; CDR3: CASSEGIGSGRFEAFF; DNA: TGTGCCAGCAGTGAAGGTATAGGGAGCGGTCGGTTTGAAGCTTTCTTT
size: .; V: TRBV20-1; J: TRBJ1-1; D: .; CDR3: CSTGIEAFF; DNA: TGCAGTACAGGGATTGAAGCTTTCTTT
size: few; V: TRBV2; J: TRBJ1-5; D: .; CDR3: CASSEIGQFNQPQHF; DNA: TGTGCCAGCAGTGAGATCGGACAGTTTAATCAGCCCCAGCATTTT
size: .; V: TRBV25-1; J: TRBJ1-1; D: .; CDR3: CASRDGAGYEAFF; DNA: TGTGCCAGCAGAGATGGAGCGGGGTACGAAGCTTTCTTT
size: few; V: TRBV7-9; J: TRBJ1-1; D: .; CDR3: CASSSAPGQGAFF; DNA: TGTGCCAGCAGCTCAGCGCCGGGACAAGGAGCTTTCTTT
size: medium-sized; V: TRBV15; J: TRBJ1-1; D: TRBD1; CDR3: CATSTELGGHEAFF; DNA: TGTGCCACCAGCACAGAACTAGGGGGCCATGAAGCTTTCTTT
size: .; V: TRBV2; J: TRBJ2-5; D: .; CDR3: CASSRAAEQYF; DNA: TGTGCCAGCAGTCGGGCGGCGGAGCAGTACTTC
size: .; V: TRBV27; J: TRBJ1-2; D: TRBD1; CDR3: CASSLQGGYGYTF; DNA: TGTGCCAGCAGTTTACAGGGGGGCTATGGCTACACCTTC
size: few; V: TRBV7-3; J: TRBJ2-5; D: .; CDR3: CASSLTGTLAQYF; DNA: TGTGCCAGCAGCTTAACCGGGACATTGGCCCAGTACTTC
size: many; V: TRBV6-1; J: TRBJ1-1; D: .; CDR3: CASSGKTANTEVFF; DNA: TGTGCCAGCAGTGGAAAGACAGCGAACACTGAAGTTTTCTTT
size: few; V: TRBV20-1; J: TRBJ1-2; D: .; CDR3: CSARGGIRGTF; DNA: TGCAGTGCTAGGGGAGGGATTCGGGGTACCTTC
size: .; V: TRBV6-5; J: TRBJ1-2; D: .; CDR3: CASSSKGSYGYTF; DNA: TGTGCCAGCAGTTCAAAAGGCAGCTATGGCTACACCTTC
size: many; V: TRBV6-1; J: TRBJ1-3; D: .; CDR3: CASSEILPVSGNTIYF; DNA: TGTGCCAGCAGTGAAATTCTGCCAGTCTCTGGAAACACCATATATTTT
size: .; V: TRBV7-3; J: TRBJ2-3; D: .; CDR3: CASSFSGTSVGADTQYF; DNA: TGTGCCAGCAGCTTTTCCGGGACTTCAGTTGGGGCAGATACGCAGTATTTT
size: many; V: TRBV6-5; J: TRBJ1-2; D: .; CDR3: CASSYSLQAFYGYTF; DNA: TGTGCCAGCAGTTACTCACTTCAGGCTTTCTATGGCTACACCTTC
size: few; V: TRBV18; J: TRBJ1-1; D: .; CDR3: CASSPQGANTEAFF; DNA: TGTGCCAGCTCACCACAGGGAGCAAACACTGAAGCTTTCTTT
size: .; V: TRBV15; J: TRBJ2-2; D: .; CDR3: CATSRRPVVTGELFF; DNA: TGTGCCACCAGCAGAAGACCTGTGGTCACCGGGGAGCTGTTTTTT
size: .; V: TRBV24-1; J: TRBJ1-2; D: .; CDR3: CATSDPRTEDYGYTF; DNA: TGTGCCACCAGTGACCCCAGGACGGAGGACTATGGCTACACCTTC
size: many; V: TRBV6-2/TRBV6-3; J: TRBJ1-2; D: .; CDR3: CASRDRPRNYGYTF; DNA: TGTGCCAGCAGGGACAGACCCAGAAATTATGGCTACACCTTC